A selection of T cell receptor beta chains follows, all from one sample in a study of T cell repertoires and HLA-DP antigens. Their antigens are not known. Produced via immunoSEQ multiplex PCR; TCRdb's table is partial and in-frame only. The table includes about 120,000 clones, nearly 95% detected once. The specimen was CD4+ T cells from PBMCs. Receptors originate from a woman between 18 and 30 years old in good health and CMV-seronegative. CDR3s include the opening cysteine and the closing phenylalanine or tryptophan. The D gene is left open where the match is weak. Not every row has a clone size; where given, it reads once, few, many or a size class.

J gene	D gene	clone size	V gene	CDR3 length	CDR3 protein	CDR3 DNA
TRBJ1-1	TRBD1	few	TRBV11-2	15	CASSSYRGSNTEAFF	TGTGCCAGCAGCTCGTACAGGGGCTCGAACACTGAAGCTTTCTTT
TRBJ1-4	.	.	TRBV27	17	CASSLVGRRGTNEKLFF	TGTGCCAGCAGTTTAGTGGGACGAAGGGGAACTAATGAAAAACTGTTTTTT
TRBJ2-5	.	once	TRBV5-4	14	CASSLLGRVETQYF	TGTGCCAGCAGCTTACTGGGGCGGGTAGAGACCCAGTACTTC
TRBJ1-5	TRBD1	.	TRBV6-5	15	CASSAGTGVGQPQHF	TGTGCCAGCAGTGCCGGGACAGGGGTAGGCCAGCCCCAGCATTTT
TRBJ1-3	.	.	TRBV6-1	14	CASSRRAREGTIYF	TGTGCCAGCAGTAGACGGGCCCGGGAGGGCACCATATATTTT
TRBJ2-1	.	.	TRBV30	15	CAWTETEGFYNEQFF	TGTGCCTGGACCGAGACCGAGGGCTTCTACAATGAGCAGTTCTTC
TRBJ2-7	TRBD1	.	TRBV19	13	CASSRTGGYEQYF	TGTGCCAGTAGCAGAACAGGGGGCTACGAGCAGTACTTC
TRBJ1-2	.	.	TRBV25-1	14	CASSATVMDYGYTF	TGTGCCAGCAGTGCTACGGTTATGGACTATGGCTACACCTTC
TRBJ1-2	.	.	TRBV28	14	CASSLTKMGYGYTF	TGTGCCAGCAGTTTGACCAAGATGGGGTATGGCTACACCTTC
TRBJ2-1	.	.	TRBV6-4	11	CASRRAGEQFF	TGTGCCAGCAGGAGGGCCGGTGAGCAGTTCTTC
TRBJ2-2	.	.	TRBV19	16	CASSIRLPAGTGELFF	TGTGCCAGTAGTATTCGGCTCCCTGCGGGGACCGGGGAGCTGTTTTTT
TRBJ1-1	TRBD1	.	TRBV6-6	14	CASSNTGGNTEAFF	TGTGCCAGCAGCAACACAGGGGGCAACACTGAAGCTTTCTTT
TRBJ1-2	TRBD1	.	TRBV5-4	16	CASSSTGQRIDYGYTF	TGTGCCAGCAGCTCAACGGGACAGCGAATCGACTATGGCTACACCTTC
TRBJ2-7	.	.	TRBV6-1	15	CASSESGGPPYEQYF	TGTGCCAGCAGTGAATCGGGCGGGCCCCCCTACGAGCAGTACTTC
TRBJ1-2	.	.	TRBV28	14	CASSLQGTVYGYTF	TGTGCCAGCAGTTTACAGGGCACCGTCTATGGCTACACCTTC
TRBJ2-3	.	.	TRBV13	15	CASGAWSARADTQYF	TGTGCCAGCGGGGCTTGGTCGGCGAGGGCAGATACGCAGTATTTT
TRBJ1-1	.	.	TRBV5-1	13	CASSFGASTEAFF	TGCGCCAGCAGCTTTGGGGCTAGCACTGAAGCTTTCTTT
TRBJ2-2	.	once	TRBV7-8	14	CASSPPSHTGELFF	TGTGCCAGCAGCCCACCCTCCCACACCGGGGAGCTGTTTTTT
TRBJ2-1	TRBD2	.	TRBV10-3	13	CAISKGTNNEQFF	TGTGCCATCAGTAAAGGGACTAACAATGAGCAGTTCTTC
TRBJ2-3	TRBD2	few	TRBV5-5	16	CASSPGLAGSTDTQYF	TGTGCCAGCAGCCCGGGACTAGCGGGGAGCACAGATACGCAGTATTTT
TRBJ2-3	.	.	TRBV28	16	CASSLRLAKTTDTQYF	TGTGCCAGCAGTTTACGGCTAGCTAAAACCACAGATACGCAGTATTTT
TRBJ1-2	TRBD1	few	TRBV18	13	CASSPKDRDGYTF	TGTGCCAGCTCACCAAAGGACAGGGATGGCTACACCTTC
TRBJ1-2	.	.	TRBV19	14	CASSIHSLNYGYTF	TGTGCCAGTAGTATACACAGTTTGAACTATGGCTACACCTTC
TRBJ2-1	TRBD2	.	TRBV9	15	CASSGGLAARDEQFF	TGTGCCAGCAGCGGGGGACTAGCGGCTAGGGATGAGCAGTTCTTC
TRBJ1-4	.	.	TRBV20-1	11	CSAHYNEKLFF	TGCAGTGCTCACTATAATGAAAAACTGTTTTTT
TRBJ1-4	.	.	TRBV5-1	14	CASSLVAGSEKLFF	TGCGCCAGCAGCTTGGTGGCAGGGTCTGAAAAACTGTTTTTT
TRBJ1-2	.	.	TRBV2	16	CASSERQVYGIWGYTF	TGTGCCAGCAGTGAACGGCAGGTGTACGGTATATGGGGCTACACCTTC
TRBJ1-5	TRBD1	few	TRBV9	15	CASSTGTGDNQPQHF	TGTGCCAGCAGCACCGGGACAGGGGACAATCAGCCCCAGCATTTT
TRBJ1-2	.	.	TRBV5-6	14	CASSFNDGNYGYTF	TGTGCCAGCAGCTTCAATGACGGAAACTATGGCTACACCTTC
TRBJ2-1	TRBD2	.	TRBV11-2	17	CASSLLAGAFDYNEQFF	TGTGCCAGCAGCTTACTAGCGGGAGCTTTCGATTACAATGAGCAGTTCTTC
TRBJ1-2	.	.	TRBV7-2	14	CASSTWTANYGYTF	TGTGCCAGCAGCACATGGACAGCTAACTATGGCTACACCTTC
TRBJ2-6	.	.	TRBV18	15	CASSPGVSGANVLTF	TGTGCCAGCTCACCAGGGGTCTCTGGGGCCAACGTCCTGACTTTC
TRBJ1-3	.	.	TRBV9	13	CASYGGIGNTIYF	TGTGCCAGCTATGGGGGCATTGGAAACACCATATATTTT
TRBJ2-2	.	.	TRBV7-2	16	CASSPGEQIYTGELFF	TGTGCCAGCAGCCCCGGGGAGCAGATCTACACCGGGGAGCTGTTTTTT
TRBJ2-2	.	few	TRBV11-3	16	CASSSGHAAGTGELFF	TGTGCCAGCAGCTCAGGACATGCTGCGGGCACCGGGGAGCTGTTTTTT
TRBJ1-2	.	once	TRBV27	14	CASSLEAGLGGYTF	TGTGCCAGCAGTTTAGAGGCGGGCCTCGGGGGCTACACCTTC
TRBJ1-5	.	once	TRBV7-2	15	CASKREGLSNQPQHF	TGTGCCAGCAAACGGGAGGGCCTTAGCAATCAGCCCCAGCATTTT
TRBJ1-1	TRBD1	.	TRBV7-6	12	CASSLAGQGAFF	TGTGCCAGCAGCTTAGCGGGACAGGGTGCTTTCTTT
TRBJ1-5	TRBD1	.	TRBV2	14	CASRAGQGIQPQHF	TGTGCCAGCAGGGCCGGACAGGGCATTCAGCCCCAGCATTTT
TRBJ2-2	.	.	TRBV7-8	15	CASSLNRPNTGELFF	TGTGCCAGCAGCTTGAACAGGCCCAACACCGGGGAGCTGTTTTTT
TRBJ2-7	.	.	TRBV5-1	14	CASSIYGRNYEQYF	TGCGCCAGCAGCATATACGGGAGAAACTACGAGCAGTACTTC
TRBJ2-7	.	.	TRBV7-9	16	CASSLPSQPTSYEQYF	TGTGCCAGCAGCTTACCCTCACAACCAACCTCCTACGAGCAGTACTTC
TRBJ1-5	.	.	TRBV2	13	CASSGQSNQPQHF	TGTGCCAGCAGTGGACAGTCCAATCAGCCCCAGCATTTT
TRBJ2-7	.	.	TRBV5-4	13	CASKDRPSYEQYF	TGTGCCAGCAAAGACAGGCCCTCCTACGAGCAGTACTTC
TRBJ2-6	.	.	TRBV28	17	CASSPRGAAPGANVLTF	TGTGCCAGCAGCCCTCGCGGGGCAGCCCCTGGGGCCAACGTCCTGACTTTC
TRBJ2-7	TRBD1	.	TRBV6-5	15	CASSFRGPGNYEQYF	TGTGCCAGCAGCTTCAGGGGGCCAGGGAACTACGAGCAGTACTTC